The 26 T cell receptor beta chains given below trace back to one sample, sequenced in a study of beta chain features in type 1 diabetes (dated by TCRdb to about 2018). Receptor amplification or capture employed the immunoSEQ multiplex PCR assay. All of the isolated RNA was reverse transcribed with the High Capacity cDNA Reverse Transcription Kit, so expressed TCRB transcripts were sequenced. TCRdb's version of the immuneACCESS table is confined to in-frame rearrangements and falls short of the full clone set. An unresolved V gene accounts for under half of the shortfall where checked; the remainder is of unknown origin. This sample has under 500,000 clones in its table, and approximately 28% of those were observed once. The top ten hold almost 0.065% of the sample. What was sequenced was naive CD4+ T cells from blood. The cell subset or site label here, explained by the study, means: true naive CD4+ T cells. All receptors derive from a man aged 18 to 30 in good health.

The sample holds one count of this clone. The chain joins TRBV7-7 to TRBJ1-1, with D perhaps matching TRBD1 (5 bases). Deletions cut 5 bases from V and 5 bases from J, with 12 bases between. From germline, CDR1 is SSHAT and CDR2 FNYEAQ (reference sequence). The CDR3 spans 13 residues. The CDR3 is CASSVDTGTEAFF. The CDR3 nucleotides are TGTGCCAGCAGCGTGGACACGGGGACTGAAGCTTTCTTT.

The V and J genes are TRBV18 and TRBJ1-2, with D possibly TRBD1 on 5 matching bases. This CDR3 contains 15 residues. Germline V gives CDR1 KGHSH, CDR2 LQKENI. Between the trimmed V and J ends, which lost 3 bases and 0 bases, there was a span of 11 bases. The CDR3 coding sequence is TGTGCCAGCTCACCCGGGGACGGAACTAACTATGGCTACACCTTC. Protein sequence: CASSPGDGTNYGYTF.

There are a few counts of this clone. This chain joins TRBV9 and TRBJ2-1; D possibly matches TRBD1 or TRBD2 (5 bases each). Germline lookup yields CDR1 SGDLS and CDR2 YYNGEE. V gave up 2 bases and J gave up 0 bases, with 9 bases separating them. The CDR3 covers 15 residues. The CDR3 here is CASSVGTLSYNEQFF. CDR3 DNA sequence: TGTGCCAGCAGCGTCGGGACGCTCTCCTACAATGAGCAGTTCTTC.

This clone was counted between two and nine times. This CDR3 is also generated by other DNA sequences in the sample. The chain has TRBV7-2 and TRBJ2-1; a possible D gene is TRBD2 (6 bases). CDR3 length: 14 residues. Germline CDR1 is SGHTA and CDR2 is FQGNSA. Trimming left V 0 bases short and J 7 bases short, with 10 bases between. CDR3 bases: TGTGCCAGCAGCTTAGCGGGAGGCGGGAATGAGCAGTTCTTC. Protein: CASSLAGGGNEQFF.

This clone was counted between two and nine times. This chain uses TRBV9 with TRBJ2-5; TRBD2 agrees at 7 bases. Germline V CDR1 and CDR2: SGDLS, YYNGEE. V dropped 2 bases and J dropped 5; count of bases not matched to a gene: 9. The CDR3 loop spans 15 amino acids. CDR3 amino acids: CASSVLDQAGETQYF. The DNA of the CDR3 is TGTGCCAGCAGCGTCTTGGACCAAGCGGGGGAGACCCAGTACTTC.

This clone has a handful of counts. Other DNA sequences of this sample code for an identical CDR3. The gene calls are TRBV29-1 and TRBJ2-7; D unclear. CDR1 SQVTM and CDR2 ANQGSEA come from the germline V gene. Trimming cost V 6 bases and J 0 bases, with 12 bases left between them. The CDR3 runs 13 residues. CDR3 region: CSVGGRFSYEQYF. CDR3 nucleotides: TGCAGCGTCGGTGGGCGGTTCTCCTACGAGCAGTACTTC.

V usage is TRBV4-3 and J usage is TRBJ2-1; tentatively, D is TRBD2 (5 bases). Trimming took off 0 bases at V and 5 bases at J, with 14 bases between the two ends. This CDR3 is 16 amino acids long. Looked up from germline, CDR1 is LGHNA and CDR2 is YSLEER. The CDR3 nucleotides are TGCGCCAGCAGCCAAGAGCCACTAGTATGGGACAATGAGCAGTTCTTC. Translation: CASSQEPLVWDNEQFF.

V and J are TRBV20-1 and TRBJ1-1; no reliable D call. Trimming stripped 3 bases from V and 0 bases from J, with 2 bases between. This CDR3 comprises 11 residues. In germline, CDR1 is DFQATT, CDR2 SNEGSKA (reference sequence). The CDR3 loop reads CSASLNTEAFF. In nucleotides, the CDR3 is TGCAGTGCTAGTTTGAACACTGAAGCTTTCTTT.

This sequence joins TRBV7-2 and TRBJ2-7; 9 bases align to TRBD2. The germline V gene has CDR1 SGHTA and CDR2 FQGNSA. V lost 5 bases and J lost 2; bases outside the gene matches: 7. This CDR3 comprises 15 residues. CDR3 bases: TGTGCCAGCAGCCAAGGACTAGCGTTTGCCTACGAGCAGTACTTC. This gives the protein CASSQGLAFAYEQYF.

CDR3 residues: CAWYPFLSGNTIYF. The CDR3 nucleotides are TGTGCCTGGTACCCTTTCCTCTCTGGAAACACCATATATTTT. This chain joins TRBV30 and TRBJ1-3, with D unclear. The V gene's germline CDR1 is GTSNPN and CDR2 SVGIG (reference sequence). Trimming stripped 5 bases from V and 0 bases from J, with 11 bases between. This CDR3 is 14 amino acids long. Variable domain in full (rest from reference TRBV30 and TRBJ1-3): SQTIHQWPATLVQPVGSPLSLECTVEGTSNPNLYWYRQAAGRGLQLLFYSVGIGQISSEVPQNLSASRPQDRQFILSSKKLLLSDSGFYLCAWYPFLSGNTIYFGEGSWLTVV.

This clone was seen a handful of times. The chain employs TRBV30 and TRBJ2-1; 12 bases match TRBD2. Trimming removed 4 bases from V and 2 bases from J; junction bases left unmatched: 6. The germline V gene has CDR1 GTSNPN and CDR2 SVGIG (reference sequence). This CDR3 contains 16 residues. The CDR3 spells CAWTARLAGAYNEQFF. The CDR3 DNA sequence: TGTGCCTGGACTGCCCGACTAGCGGGAGCCTACAATGAGCAGTTCTTC.

This clone was counted between two and nine times. The rearrangement uses TRBV20-1 and TRBJ2-7, with D hard to call. Germline V gives CDR1 DFQATT, CDR2 SNEGSKA (reference sequence). The CDR3 has 11 amino acids. V was cut by 2 bases and J by 6 bases, with 8 bases left in between. The DNA of the CDR3 is TGCAGTGCTAGAACACACAGCGAGCAGTACTTC. It codes for CSARTHSEQYF.

This clone turned up a few times. V and J are TRBV9 and TRBJ1-2, with D tentatively TRBD1 (6 bases). Germline loops: CDR1 SGDLS, CDR2 YYNGEE. Trimming removed 3 bases from V and 8 bases from J, with 17 bases in between. This CDR3 comprises 14 residues. The CDR3 nucleotides read TGTGCCAGCAGCGCCACCCCCGGGACAAGCGGCTACACCTTC. Protein product: CASSATPGTSGYTF.

CDR3: CASRGDNSYEQYF. The CDR3 DNA reads as TGTGCCAGCAGGGGTGACAACTCCTACGAGCAGTACTTC. This chain uses TRBV28 with TRBJ2-7; D is unresolved. V lost 6 bases, J lost 0 bases, and 9 bases lay in between. CDR3 size: 13 residues. Per the germline V gene, CDR1 is MDHEN and CDR2 is SYDVKM.

This clone was counted between two and nine times. The gene calls are TRBV11-1 and TRBJ2-7, with a weak D call TRBD1 (6 bases). Per germline, CDR1 SGHAT and CDR2 FQDESV (reference sequence). This CDR3 is built from 15 residues. V gave up 2 bases and J gave up 6 bases, with 17 bases separating them. Here the CDR3 reads CASSLFEGEWSEQYF. DNA of the CDR3: TGTGCCAGCAGCTTATTCGAGGGGGAATGGAGCGAGCAGTACTTC.

The chain has TRBV2 and TRBJ2-1; 7 nucleotides match TRBD2. This CDR3 is built from 12 residues. The V gene end was trimmed by 3 bases and the J gene end by 7 bases; junction bases not matched to a gene: 0. Germline V lookup: CDR1 SNHLY, CDR2 FYNNEI. The CDR3 here is CASSEGGNEQFF. The CDR3 nucleotides are TGTGCCAGCAGTGAGGGGGGGAATGAGCAGTTCTTC.

This clone was found a few times. This chain connects TRBV29-1 to TRBJ2-7, with 9 bases aligning to TRBD1. The CDR3 consists of 13 residues. With 6 bases clipped from V and 5 bases from J, the junction kept 8 bases outside the gene matches. The germline V gene encodes CDR1 SQVTM and CDR2 ANQGSEA. The CDR3 protein is CSVIGGQGDEQYF. In nucleotides, the CDR3 is TGCAGCGTAATAGGGGGACAGGGTGACGAGCAGTACTTC.

The chain couples TRBV5-1 to TRBJ2-5; 15 bases map to TRBD2. Trimming cost V 2 bases and J 4 bases; bases outside gene matches: 6. Germline V gene lookup returns CDR1 SGHRS and CDR2 YFSETQ. The CDR3 contains 17 residues. CDR3 sequence (DNA): TGCGCCAGCAGCTTTGGACTAGCGGGAGGGCCGAGAGAGACCCAGTACTTC. Translated: CASSFGLAGGPRETQYF.

This clone was picked up a small number of times. V is TRBV28 and J is TRBJ2-7, with D possibly being TRBD1 (6 bases). From germline, CDR1 is MDHEN and CDR2 SYDVKM. CDR3 length: 11 residues. V was trimmed by 6 bases and J by 5 bases, leaving 8 bases between them. In DNA, the CDR3 is TGTGCCAGCAGATCAGGGGACGAGCAGTACTTC. Protein sequence: CASRSGDEQYF.

The chain links TRBV28 to TRBJ1-5; 8 nucleotides match TRBD1. This CDR3 spans 14 amino acids. V lost 7 bases, J lost 1 base, and 3 bases stayed unmatched. From germline, CDR1 is MDHEN and CDR2 SYDVKM. The CDR3 DNA reads TGTGCCAGCACCCACAGGGGGAGCAATCAGCCCCAGCATTTT. It translates to CASTHRGSNQPQHF.

This clone was detected a few times. The V call is TRBV7-2, the J call TRBJ2-2; D remains ambiguous. Trimming cost V 1 base and J 9 bases, with 9 bases left between them. From germline, CDR1 is SGHTA and CDR2 FQGNSA. The CDR3 has 13 residues. CDR3 nucleotides: TGTGCCAGCAGCTTAGTAGAAGGTTGGGAGCTGTTTTTT. Protein: CASSLVEGWELFF.

CDR3 sequence: CASSPAGLYNEQFF. The CDR3 DNA reads TGTGCCAGCAGCCCCGCCGGCCTCTACAATGAGCAGTTCTTC. The V gene is TRBV7-3, the J gene TRBJ2-1; D gene ambiguous. The length of the CDR3 is 14 residues. Per germline, CDR1 SGHTA and CDR2 FQGTGA. Trimming cost V 5 bases and J 3 bases, with 11 bases left between them.

This clone was counted between two and nine times. This chain links TRBV5-4 with TRBJ2-1; 10 bases fit TRBD2. Trimming cost V 4 bases and J 5 bases; bases outside gene matches: 0. Looked up from germline, CDR1 is SGHNT and CDR2 is YYREEE (reference sequence). The CDR3 covers 13 residues. CDR3 residues: CASSGLADNEQFF. CDR3 in DNA: TGTGCCAGCAGCGGACTAGCGGACAATGAGCAGTTCTTC.

The chain links TRBV29-1 to TRBJ1-2; 8 nucleotides line up with TRBD1. Germline V lookup: CDR1 SQVTM, CDR2 ANQGSEA. The V and J ends lost 7 bases and 5 bases, in that order; junction bases with no gene match: 12. This CDR3 has 14 amino acids. CDR3 sequence reads: CSAHRRGQDYGYTF. Here the CDR3 DNA reads TGCAGCGCACACCGCAGGGGGCAAGATTATGGCTACACCTTC.

Of note for this clone: At one end the junction does not follow the germline gene, possibly because of a read error. V gene TRBV7-2 combines with J gene TRBJ1-2; D is ambiguous. The V gene's germline CDR1 is SGHTA and CDR2 FQGNSA. The CDR3 sequence is 13 residues long. The CDR3 protein is CASSSGRAYAYTF. CDR3 bases: TGTGCCAGCAGCTCTGGACGGGCCTATGCCTACACCTTC.

This clone has more than one count but fewer than ten. The chain couples TRBV2 to TRBJ2-5; D is ambiguous. V was trimmed by 4 bases and J by 0 bases, leaving 9 bases between them. This CDR3 is built from 14 residues. CDR1 is SNHLY, CDR2 FYNNEI, per germline. CDR3 sequence: CASSGAGYQETQYF. CDR3 nucleotides: TGTGCCAGCAGTGGAGCAGGCTACCAAGAGACCCAGTACTTC. The entire variable domain, with the rest obtained from reference TRBV2 and TRBJ2-5, is as follows: EPEVTQTPSHQVTQMGQEVILRCVPISNHLYFYWYRQILGQKVEFLVSFYNNEISEKSEIFDDQFSVERPDGSNFTLKIRSTKLEDSAMYFCASSGAGYQETQYFGPGTRLLVL.